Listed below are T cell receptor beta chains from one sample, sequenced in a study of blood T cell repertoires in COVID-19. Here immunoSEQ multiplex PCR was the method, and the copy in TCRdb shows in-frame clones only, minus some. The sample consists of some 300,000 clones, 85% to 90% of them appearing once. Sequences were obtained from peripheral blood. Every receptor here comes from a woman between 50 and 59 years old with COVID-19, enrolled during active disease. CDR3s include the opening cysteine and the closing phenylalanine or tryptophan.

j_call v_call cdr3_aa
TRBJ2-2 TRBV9 CASSATGTGELFF
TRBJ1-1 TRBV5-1 CASSLVPSLDTEAFF
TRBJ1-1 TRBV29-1 CSVEPTGPMNTEAFF
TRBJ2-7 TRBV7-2 CASSLGLASTYEQYF
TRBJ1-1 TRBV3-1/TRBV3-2 CASSYLVREAFF
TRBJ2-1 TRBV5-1 CASSLAPGAYNEQFF
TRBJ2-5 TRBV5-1 CASKRGSHYQETQYF
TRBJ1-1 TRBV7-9 CASMPAGGGVRAFF
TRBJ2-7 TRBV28 CASSVYREMPIEQYF
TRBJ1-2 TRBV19 CASSMVTPDRGDGYTF
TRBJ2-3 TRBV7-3 CASSLAGNTDTQYF
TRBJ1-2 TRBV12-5 CASGLVSEGYTF
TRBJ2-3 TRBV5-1 CASSPTGLYTDTQYF
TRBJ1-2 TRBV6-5 CASRSGIRGYTF
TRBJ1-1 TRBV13 CASSLGGQLYEAFF
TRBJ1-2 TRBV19 CASSKDRANYGYTF
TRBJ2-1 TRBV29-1 CSVPGLAGPYNEQFF
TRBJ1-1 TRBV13 CASSLEGWDTEAFF
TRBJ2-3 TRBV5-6 CASSWGTSGIPDTQYF
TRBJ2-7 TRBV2 CASSSLAGTYEQYF
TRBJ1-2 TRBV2 CASNNRESRGGYTF
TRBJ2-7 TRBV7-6 CASSLDGGREEEQYF
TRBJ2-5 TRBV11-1 CASSPTRLAGEETQYF
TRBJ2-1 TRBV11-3 CASSFTGLAGTNEQFF
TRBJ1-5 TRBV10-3 CAISSDRDQPQHF
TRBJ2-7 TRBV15 CATQMRSSYEQYF
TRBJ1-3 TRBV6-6 CASRLTTGESGNTIYF
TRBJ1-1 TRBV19 CASSPVGDMNTEAFF
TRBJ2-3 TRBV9 CASSERQGFTDTQYF
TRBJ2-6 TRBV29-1 CSVADYSSGANVLTF
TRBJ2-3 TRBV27 CASSRTVLDTQYF
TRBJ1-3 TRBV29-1 CSVEAVRNTIYF
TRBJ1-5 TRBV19 CATQGYSNQPQHF
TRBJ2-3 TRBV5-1 CASSFRDGSTDTQYF
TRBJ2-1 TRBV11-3 CASSWQAHEQFF
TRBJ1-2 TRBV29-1 CSVVGQTNYGYTF
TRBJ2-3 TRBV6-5 CASRLAGGTDTQYF
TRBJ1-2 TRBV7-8 CASSSIGGGGYTF